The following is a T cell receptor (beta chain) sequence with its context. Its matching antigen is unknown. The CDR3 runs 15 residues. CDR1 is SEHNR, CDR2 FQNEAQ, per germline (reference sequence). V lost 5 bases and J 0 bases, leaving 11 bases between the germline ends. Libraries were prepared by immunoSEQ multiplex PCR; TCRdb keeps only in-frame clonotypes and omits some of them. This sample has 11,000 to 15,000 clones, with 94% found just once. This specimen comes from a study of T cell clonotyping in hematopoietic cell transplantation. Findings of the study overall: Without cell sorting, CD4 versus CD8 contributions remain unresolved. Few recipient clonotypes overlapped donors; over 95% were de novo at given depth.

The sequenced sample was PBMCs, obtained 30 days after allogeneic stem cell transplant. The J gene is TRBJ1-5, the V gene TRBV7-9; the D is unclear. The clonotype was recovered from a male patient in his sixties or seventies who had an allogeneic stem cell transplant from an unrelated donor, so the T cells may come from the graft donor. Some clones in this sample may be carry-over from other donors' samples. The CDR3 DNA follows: TGTGCCAGCAGCCCCTGGGGATCTAGCAATCAGCCCCAGCATTTT. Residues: CASSPWGSSNQPQHF.